Below are 2 T cell receptor beta chains sequenced from a single sample in a study of PD-1 blockade in classical Hodgkin lymphoma. Every patient relapsed after autologous stem cell transplantation, and brentuximab vedotin exposure varied. Measured with immunoSEQ multiplex PCR; TCRdb has only the in-frame clones, and not every one. The sample comprises 89,000 or so clones, nearly 95% of which are singletons, and approximately 2.4% rests with the top ten. The input for sequencing was peripheral blood mononuclear cells (PBMCs), taken before the second cycle of nivolumab. These receptors all come from a human donor with classical Hodgkin lymphoma.

This rearrangement joins TRBV4-1 to TRBJ2-6; possible D gene TRBD1, 5 bases. The CDR3 is made up of 18 amino acids. Germline loops: CDR1 MGHRA, CDR2 YSYEKL. V was cut by 0 bases and J by 0 bases, with 12 bases left in between. The DNA for the CDR3 is TGCGCCAGCAGCCAAGATGGATCAGGGTTCTCTGGGGCCAACGTCCTGACTTTC. Translated: CASSQDGSGFSGANVLTF.

This chain uses TRBV27 with TRBJ1-3; the match to TRBD1 covers 7 bases. Germline CDR1 is MNHEY and CDR2 is SMNVEV (reference sequence). The CDR3 is 17 amino acids. V was clipped by 3 bases and J by 2 bases; unmatched bases: 10. CDR3 protein: CASSFPDRRFAGNTIYF. CDR3 in DNA: TGTGCCAGCAGTTTCCCGGACAGGAGGTTCGCTGGAAACACCATATATTTT.